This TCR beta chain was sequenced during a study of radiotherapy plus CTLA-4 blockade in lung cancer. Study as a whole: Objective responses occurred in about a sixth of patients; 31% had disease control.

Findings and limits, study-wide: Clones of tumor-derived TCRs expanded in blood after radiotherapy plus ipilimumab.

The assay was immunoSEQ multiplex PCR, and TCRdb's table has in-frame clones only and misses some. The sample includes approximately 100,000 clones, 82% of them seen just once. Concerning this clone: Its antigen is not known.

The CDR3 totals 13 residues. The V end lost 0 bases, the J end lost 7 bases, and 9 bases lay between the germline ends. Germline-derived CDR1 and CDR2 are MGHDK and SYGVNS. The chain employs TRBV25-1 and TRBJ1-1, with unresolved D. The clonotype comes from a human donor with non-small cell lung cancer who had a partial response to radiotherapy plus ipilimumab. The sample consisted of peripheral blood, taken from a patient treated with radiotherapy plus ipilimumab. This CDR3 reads CASSEYGPLEAFF. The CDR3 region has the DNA TGTGCCAGCAGTGAATATGGCCCCCTTGAAGCTTTCTTT.